Each of the 21 T cell receptor beta chains below was sequenced from the same sample in a study of T cell repertoires in cytomegalovirus infection. TCRdb independently ran MiXCR on the reads; one entry per CDR3 protein. The sample contains about a million distinct CDR3 sequences, approximately 31% of which appear only once. Which antigens these TCRs recognize remains unknown. The sequencing here drew on cultured CD8+ T cells from PBMCs, taken from culture after CMV antigen stimulation. The source of these receptors is a human donor in good health (CMV status not recorded). Some clones in this sample may be carry-over from other donors' samples.

This clonotype was seen more than once but under ten times. The genes are TRBV27 and TRBJ2-1; 7 bases line up with TRBD1. Germline V gene data show CDR1 as MNHEY and CDR2 as SMNVEV (reference sequence). The CDR3 length is 15 residues. V shed 2 bases and J 8 bases; nucleotides not matched to a gene: 9. CDR3 in DNA: TGTGCCAGCAGTTTAAGGCGACAGGGCGCGGATGAGCAGTTCTTC. It codes for CASSLRRQGADEQFF.

In its sample, this clonotype was seen a few times. V gene TRBV7-9 combines with J gene TRBJ2-1; 10 nucleotides agree with TRBD2. The V segment lost 5 bases and the J segment 8 bases; nucleotides outside the gene matches: 18. Germline V lookup: CDR1 SEHNR, CDR2 FQNEAQ (reference sequence). The CDR3 extends over 18 amino acids. The CDR3 protein is CASSPGRTSGPLGDEQFF. The CDR3 nucleotides read TGTGCCAGCAGCCCAGGGAGGACTAGCGGCCCTTTGGGGGATGAGCAGTTCTTC. The entire variable domain, with the rest obtained from reference TRBV7-9 and TRBJ2-1, is as follows: DTGVSQNPRHKITKRGQNVTFRCDPISEHNRLYWYRQTLGQGPEFLTYFQNEAQLEKSRLLSDRFSAERPKGSFSTLEIQRTEQGDSAMYLCASSPGRTSGPLGDEQFFGPGTRLTVL.

The table lists this clonotype with a few counts. V gene TRBV18 combines with J gene TRBJ2-3; no reliable D call. Germline-derived CDR1 and CDR2 are KGHSH and LQKENI. V lost 0 bases and J lost 6, with 13 bases in between. The CDR3 loop spans 15 amino acids. The CDR3 loop reads CASSPPSVNEDTQYF. The CDR3 region has the DNA TGTGCCAGCTCACCACCGTCAGTTAATGAGGATACGCAGTATTTT.

V gene TRBV5-6 combines with J gene TRBJ1-4; D gene uncertain. Germline CDR1 is SGHDT and CDR2 is YYEEEE. V lost 3 bases and J lost 14, with 11 bases in between. The CDR3 extends over 11 amino acids. CDR3: CASSSGAGLFF. CDR3 nucleotide sequence: TGTGCCAGCAGCTCGGGAGCGGGGCTGTTTTTT.

The chain has TRBV11-2 and TRBJ2-2; the match to TRBD2 covers 7 bases. The CDR3 contains 13 residues. V gave up 5 bases and J gave up 7 bases; unmatched junction bases: 4. Germline V lookup: CDR1 SGHAT, CDR2 FQNNGV. CDR3 coding DNA: TGTGCCAGCAGCCGGGGGGTCGGCGGGGAGCTGTTTTTT. The encoded protein is CASSRGVGGELFF.

This clonotype showed up just a few times. The genes are TRBV7-9 and TRBJ2-7, with TRBD1 matching over 8 bases. The CDR3 runs 12 residues. Per the germline V gene, CDR1 is SEHNR and CDR2 is FQNEAQ (reference sequence). The ends lost 5 bases at V and 7 bases at J; junction bases unmatched: 4. The CDR3 is CASSIDRGEQYV. CDR3 nucleotides: TGTGCCAGCAGCATCGACAGGGGTGAGCAGTACGTC.

This CDR3 reads CASSFKFQGHSYNEQFF. The DNA of the CDR3 is TGTGCCAGCAGCTTTAAGTTTCAGGGCCACTCGTACAATGAGCAGTTCTTC. This chain connects TRBV7-2 to TRBJ2-1; possibly TRBD1 for D (5 bases). CDR1 and CDR2 from the germline V gene are SGHTA and FQGNSA. The CDR3 totals 17 residues. V lost 3 bases, J lost 4 bases, and 19 bases lay in between. Full variable domain (missing parts from reference TRBV7-2 and TRBJ2-1): GAGVSQSPSNKVTEKGKDVELRCDPISGHTALYWYRQSLGQGLEFLIYFQGNSAPDKSGLPSDRFSAERTGGSVSTLTIQRTQQEDSAVYLCASSFKFQGHSYNEQFFGPGTRLTVL.

V and J are TRBV4-1 and TRBJ1-4, with 7 positions matching TRBD1. There are 18 residues in the CDR3. Trimming cost V 6 bases and J 0 bases; bases outside gene matches: 13. The germline V gene encodes CDR1 MGHRA and CDR2 YSYEKL. As DNA, the CDR3 is TGCGCCAGCAGGGCTTTCCCGGGACAGCTTGCAACTAATGAAAAACTGTTTTTT. It translates to CASRAFPGQLATNEKLFF.

This clonotype was counted only a few times. The rearrangement uses TRBV7-8 and TRBJ1-1; 7 bases match TRBD1. CDR3 length: 12 amino acids. V was pared by 0 bases and J by 8 bases, with 0 bases of the junction left unmatched. CDR1 and CDR2 (germline): SGHVS, FQNEAQ. The CDR3: CASSLADREAFF. CDR3 nucleotide sequence: TGTGCCAGCAGCTTAGCGGACAGGGAAGCTTTCTTT.

The chain has TRBV4-1 and TRBJ1-1; no clear D gene. This CDR3 contains 13 residues. The germline gives CDR1 MGHRA, CDR2 YSYEKL. V was shortened by 3 bases and J by 4 bases, with 9 bases between the two germline ends. CDR3 nucleotide sequence: TGCGCCAGCAGCCACAATTCTGCCACTGAAGCTTTCTTT. Its translation: CASSHNSATEAFF.

J is TRBJ1-1 and V is TRBV7-9; 7 bases map to TRBD1. This CDR3 contains 13 residues. The V segment lost 3 bases and the J segment 7 bases; nucleotides outside the gene matches: 5. Germline CDR1 and CDR2: SEHNR and FQNEAQ (reference sequence). CDR3 amino acids: CASSFDRVGEAFF. The CDR3 nucleotides are TGTGCCAGCAGCTTCGACAGGGTGGGTGAAGCTTTCTTT.

The chain carries TRBV6-6 and TRBJ1-5; TRBD1 agrees at 11 bases. The assigned J gene may be wrong: the sequence end matches TRBJ2-3 better. Germline CDR1 reads MNHNY; CDR2 reads SVGAGI (reference sequence). CDR3 length: 18 residues. CDR3 nucleotide sequence: TGTGCCAGCAGTTACGGAGGTGGACAGGGGGCCAGCAATCAGCCCCAGTATTTT. Residues: CASSYGGGQGASNQPQYF.

This clonotype was seen a handful of times. This chain uses TRBV12-3 or TRBV12-4 with TRBJ2-3, with D unclear. V lost 5 bases and J lost 6, with 18 bases in between. This CDR3 contains 15 residues. The CDR3 region is CASSPSLSIWDTQYF. The CDR3 DNA is TGTGCCAGCAGTCCCAGTTTATCAATTTGGGATACGCAGTATTTT.

The chain links TRBV19 to TRBJ2-4; a weak D match, TRBD1 (5 bases). The CDR3 loop spans 13 amino acids. In germline, CDR1 is LNHDA, CDR2 SQIVND (reference sequence). Trimming shortened V by 8 bases and J by 1 base, and 9 bases separated the two germline ends. The CDR3 coding sequence is TGTGCCAGTCGACAGCGCGCCAAAAACATTCAGTACTTC. Translated, it gives CASRQRAKNIQYF.

This chain uses TRBV27 with TRBJ2-3; D call uncertain. The ends were cut back, 5 bases at V and 2 bases at J, with 14 bases in the middle. CDR3 length equals 15 residues. The germline V gene has CDR1 MNHEY and CDR2 SMNVEV (reference sequence). CDR3 amino acids: CASSVDQTVTDTQYF. Written as DNA, the CDR3 is TGTGCCAGCAGTGTAGACCAGACCGTCACAGATACGCAGTATTTT.

This chain links TRBV7-8 with TRBJ2-1; a weak D match, TRBD2 (5 bases). In germline, CDR1 is SGHVS, CDR2 FQNEAQ. Trimming left V 8 bases short and J 0 bases short, with 14 bases between. The CDR3 totals 15 residues. CDR3 nucleotides: TGTGCCAGCGGGAGCGGTCTAAGCTCCTACAATGAGCAGTTCTTC. Its translation: CASGSGLSSYNEQFF.

This chain joins TRBV6-6 and TRBJ1-6; 7 positions agree with TRBD1. V was pared by 7 bases and J by 9 bases, with 15 bases of the junction left unmatched. Germline V gene sequence: CDR1 MNHNY, CDR2 SVGAGI (reference sequence). The CDR3 has 16 residues. The CDR3 spells CASNQDRKSVGSPLHF. CDR3 nucleotide sequence: TGTGCCAGCAATCAGGACAGGAAGTCCGTCGGTTCACCCCTCCACTTT.

There are a few counts of this clonotype. The chain uses TRBV6-2 or TRBV6-3 and TRBJ1-1; D perhaps matches TRBD1 (5 bases). V was trimmed by 6 bases and J by 1 base, leaving 18 bases between them. The CDR3 loop spans 16 amino acids. Germline V gene lookup returns CDR1 MNHEY and CDR2 SVGEGT. The CDR3 loop is CASRPGTPFRNTEAFF. The CDR3 coding sequence is TGTGCCAGCAGACCCGGGACGCCGTTTAGGAACACTGAAGCTTTCTTT.

The chain employs TRBV24-1 and TRBJ2-2; D uncertain. V was cut by 9 bases and J by 3 bases, with 4 bases left in between. This CDR3 spans 11 amino acids. CDR1 and CDR2 from the germline V gene are KGHDR and SFDVKD. In nucleotides, the CDR3 is TGTGCCACCGCGGACACCGGGGAGCTGTTTTTT. Translated: CATADTGELFF.

J is TRBJ2-3 and V is TRBV5-6; 7 bases fit TRBD1. The length of the CDR3 is 16 residues. CDR1 is SGHDT and CDR2 is YYEEEE in the germline V gene. Trimming took 1 base from V and 2 from J; bases not matched to a gene: 7. CDR3 DNA sequence: TGTGCCAGCAGCTTGAAGTGGGACAGCCTCACAGATACGCAGTATTTT. It translates to CASSLKWDSLTDTQYF.

This clonotype was seen a few times. J is TRBJ1-5 and V is TRBV12-5; TRBD1 is a possible D gene (6 bases). The length of the CDR3 is 14 residues. V was pared by 5 bases and J by 8 bases, with 16 bases between. The germline V gene encodes CDR1 LGHNT and CDR2 FRNRAP. CDR3 coding DNA: TGTGCTAGTGGTCCTCATGACAGGTACGAGCCCCAGCATTTT. This encodes CASGPHDRYEPQHF.